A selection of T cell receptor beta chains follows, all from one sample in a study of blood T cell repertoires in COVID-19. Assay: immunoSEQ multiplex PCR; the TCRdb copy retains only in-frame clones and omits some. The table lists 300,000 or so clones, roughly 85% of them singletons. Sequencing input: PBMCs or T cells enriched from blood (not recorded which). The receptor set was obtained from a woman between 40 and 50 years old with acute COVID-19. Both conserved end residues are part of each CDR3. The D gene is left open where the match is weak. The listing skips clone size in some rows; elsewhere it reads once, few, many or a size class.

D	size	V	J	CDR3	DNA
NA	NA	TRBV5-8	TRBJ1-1	CASSLPHLNTEAFF	TGTGCCAGCAGCTTGCCACACCTGAACACTGAAGCTTTCTTT
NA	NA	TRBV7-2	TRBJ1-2	CASSDTSGAWDGYTF	TGTGCCAGCAGCGACACCTCGGGAGCTTGGGATGGCTACACCTTC
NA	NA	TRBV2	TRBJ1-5	CASTPEGTGGQPQHF	TGTGCCAGCACCCCGGAGGGGACGGGTGGTCAGCCCCAGCATTTT
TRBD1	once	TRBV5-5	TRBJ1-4	CASSLGQGSGVGEKLFF	TGTGCCAGCAGCCTGGGACAGGGCAGTGGGGTGGGTGAAAAACTGTTTTTT
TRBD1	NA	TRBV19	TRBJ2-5	CASSLSYFTRGTETQYF	TGTGCCAGTAGTCTATCTTACTTTACCAGGGGGACGGAGACCCAGTACTTC
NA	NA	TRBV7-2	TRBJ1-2	CASSLGGLGYTF	TGTGCCAGCAGCTTAGGGGGGCTCGGCTACACCTTC
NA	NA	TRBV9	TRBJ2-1	CASSVASHYNEQFF	TGTGCCAGCAGCGTAGCAAGCCACTACAATGAGCAGTTCTTC
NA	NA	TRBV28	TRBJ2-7	CASRSTEIYEQYF	TGTGCCAGCAGGTCGACAGAGATCTACGAGCAGTACTTC
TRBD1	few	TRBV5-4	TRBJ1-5	CASSPGTGVNQPQHF	TGTGCCAGCAGCCCCGGGACAGGGGTCAATCAGCCCCAGCATTTT
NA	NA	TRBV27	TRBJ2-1	CASSFKAGVMGEQFF	TGTGCCAGCAGTTTTAAGGCAGGGGTGATGGGTGAGCAGTTCTTC
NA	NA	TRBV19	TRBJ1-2	CASSITGSRDGYTF	TGTGCCAGTAGTATAACAGGGTCGAGAGATGGCTACACCTTC
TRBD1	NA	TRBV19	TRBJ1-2	CASSIARDRVGYTF	TGTGCCAGTAGTATAGCCAGGGACAGGGTTGGCTACACCTTC
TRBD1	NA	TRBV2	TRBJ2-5	CASSSQGAQETQYF	TGTGCCAGCAGTTCACAGGGGGCTCAGGAGACCCAGTACTTC
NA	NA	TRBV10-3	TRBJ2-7	CAISESYSYEQYF	TGTGCCATCAGTGAGTCCTACTCCTACGAGCAGTACTTC
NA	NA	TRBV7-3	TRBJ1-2	CASSLTGSSNYGYTF	TGTGCCAGCAGCTTGACAGGATCTTCTAACTATGGCTACACCTTC
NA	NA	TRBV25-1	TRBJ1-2	CASSEAEDSLPYGYTF	TGTGCCAGCAGTGAGGCCGAGGACAGCCTTCCCTATGGCTACACCTTC
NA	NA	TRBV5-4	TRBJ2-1	CASSLAGGPSYNEQFF	TGTGCCAGCAGCTTGGCCGGGGGGCCATCCTACAATGAGCAGTTCTTC
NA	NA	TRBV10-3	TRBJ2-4	CAISDLGSKNIQYF	TGTGCCATCAGTGACCTGGGCTCCAAAAACATTCAGTACTTC
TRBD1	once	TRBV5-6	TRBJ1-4	CASSFRGQGAVREKLFF	TGTGCCAGCAGCTTCCGCGGACAGGGGGCGGTTAGGGAAAAACTGTTTTTT
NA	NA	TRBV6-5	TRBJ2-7	CASSYSGGEQYF	TGTGCCAGCAGTTACTCGGGGGGCGAGCAGTACTTC
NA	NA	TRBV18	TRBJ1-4	CASSPTVRQAINEKLFF	TGTGCCAGCTCACCGACCGTCCGACAGGCGATTAATGAAAAACTGTTTTTT
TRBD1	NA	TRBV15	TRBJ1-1	CATRAGQEPNTEAFF	TGTGCCACCAGAGCTGGACAGGAGCCGAACACTGAAGCTTTCTTT
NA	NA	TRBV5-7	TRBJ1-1	CASSLARDTEAFF	TGTGCCAGCAGCTTGGCCCGGGACACTGAAGCTTTCTTT
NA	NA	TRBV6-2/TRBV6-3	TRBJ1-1	CASSLTARTEAFF	TGTGCCAGCAGCTTGACAGCTCGCACTGAAGCTTTCTTT
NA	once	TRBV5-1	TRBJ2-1	CASSLDYRGASNEQFF	TGCGCCAGCAGCTTGGATTACCGGGGAGCATCAAATGAGCAGTTCTTC
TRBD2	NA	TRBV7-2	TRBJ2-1	CASSSRSAGGIDYNEQFF	TGTGCCAGCAGTTCCCGGAGTGCGGGGGGCATAGATTACAATGAGCAGTTCTTC
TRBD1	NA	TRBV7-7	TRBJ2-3	CASSQTGGNPDTQYF	TGTGCTAGCAGCCAGACAGGGGGCAACCCAGATACGCAGTATTTT
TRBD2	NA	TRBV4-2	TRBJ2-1	CASSPYLAGVYEQFF	TGTGCCAGCAGCCCATACCTAGCGGGGGTCTATGAGCAGTTCTTC
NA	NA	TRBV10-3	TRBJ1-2	CAISTGYSPGYGYTF	TGTGCCATCAGTACGGGGTACTCTCCTGGATATGGCTACACCTTC
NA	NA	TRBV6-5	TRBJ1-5	CASSYEGPDQPQHF	TGTGCCAGCAGTTACGAGGGTCCAGATCAGCCCCAGCATTTT
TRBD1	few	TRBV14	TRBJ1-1	CASSQDLIRGLTEAFF	TGTGCCAGCAGCCAAGACTTAATTAGGGGGCTGACTGAAGCTTTCTTT
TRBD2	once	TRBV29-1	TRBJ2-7	CSVATDAGAYEQYF	TGCAGCGTTGCTACGGACGCGGGGGCCTACGAGCAGTACTTC
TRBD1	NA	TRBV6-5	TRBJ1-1	CASSYSFTGGTEAFF	TGTGCCAGCAGTTATTCATTCACAGGGGGCACTGAAGCTTTCTTT
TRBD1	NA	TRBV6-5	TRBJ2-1	CASSYRDRVHPQFF	TGTGCCAGCAGTTACCGGGACAGGGTTCACCCGCAGTTCTTC
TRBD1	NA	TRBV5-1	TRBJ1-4	CASSATGGRNEKLFF	TGCGCCAGCAGCGCGACAGGGGGCAGGAATGAAAAACTGTTTTTT
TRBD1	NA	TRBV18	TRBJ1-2	CASSAGQGGWGYTF	TGTGCCAGCTCAGCGGGACAGGGAGGTTGGGGCTACACCTTC
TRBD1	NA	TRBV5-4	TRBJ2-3	CASSLLGQINTDTQYF	TGTGCCAGCAGCCTATTGGGACAGATTAACACAGATACGCAGTATTTT
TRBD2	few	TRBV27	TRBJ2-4	CASSLGPAGGKNIQYF	TGTGCCAGCAGTTTAGGACCAGCGGGAGGCAAAAACATTCAGTACTTC
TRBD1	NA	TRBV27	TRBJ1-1	CASSLNTGDPRRTEAFF	TGTGCCAGCAGTTTAAATACAGGGGATCCAAGGAGGACTGAAGCTTTCTTT
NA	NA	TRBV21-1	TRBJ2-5	CASSKGVSGIGVGEGTQYF	NA
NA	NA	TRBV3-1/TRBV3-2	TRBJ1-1	CASSGGSESNTEAFF	TGTGCCAGCAGCGGAGGTAGCGAGAGTAACACTGAAGCTTTCTTT
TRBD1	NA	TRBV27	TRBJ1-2	CASSSQPGTGVYGYTF	TGTGCCAGCAGTTCCCAACCCGGGACAGGCGTCTATGGCTACACCTTC
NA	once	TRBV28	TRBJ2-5	CASSLESGEYRVQETQYF	TGTGCCAGCAGTTTAGAGTCAGGGGAGTACCGGGTCCAAGAGACCCAGTACTTC
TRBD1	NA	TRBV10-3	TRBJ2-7	CAISSGTGSYEQYF	TGTGCCATCAGCTCCGGGACAGGGTCCTACGAGCAGTACTTC
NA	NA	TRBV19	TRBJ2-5	CASSMLWTSRETQYF	TGTGCCAGTAGTATGCTTTGGACTTCGAGGGAGACCCAGTACTTC
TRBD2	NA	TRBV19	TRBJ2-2	CASSIGSGLAGRTGELFF	TGTGCCAGTAGTATCGGTTCTGGACTAGCGGGCCGCACCGGGGAGCTGTTTTTT
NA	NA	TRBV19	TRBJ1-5	CASSGLGHPSNQPQHF	TGTGCCAGTAGTGGACTGGGACATCCTAGCAATCAGCCCCAGCATTTT
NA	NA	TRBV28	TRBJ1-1	CASVGGAKNTEAFF	TGTGCCAGTGTTGGGGGGGCGAAGAACACTGAAGCTTTCTTT
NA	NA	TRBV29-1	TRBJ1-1	CSARELNTEAFF	TGCAGCGCACGGGAGCTGAACACTGAAGCTTTCTTT
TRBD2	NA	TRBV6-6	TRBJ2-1	CASRPTSGSYNEQFF	TGTGCCAGCAGGCCAACTAGCGGCTCCTACAATGAGCAGTTCTTC
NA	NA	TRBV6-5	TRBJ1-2	CASSPTGLNYGYTF	TGTGCCAGCAGTCCAACAGGGTTGAACTATGGCTACACCTTC
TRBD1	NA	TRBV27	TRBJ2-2	CASSLSTGITGELFF	TGTGCCAGCAGTTTATCGACAGGGATCACCGGGGAGCTGTTTTTT
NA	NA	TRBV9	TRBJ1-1	CATFTEAFF	TGTGCCACCTTCACTGAAGCTTTCTTT
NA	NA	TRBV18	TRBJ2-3	CASSPLAGSNTDTQYF	TGTGCCAGCTCCCCACTCGCGGGGAGTAACACAGATACGCAGTATTTT
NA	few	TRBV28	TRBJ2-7	CASRSGGDLSYEQYF	TGTGCCAGCAGGTCCGGAGGGGACCTTTCCTACGAGCAGTACTTC
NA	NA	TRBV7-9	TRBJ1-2	CASSTDGLYGYTF	TGTGCCAGCAGTACAGACGGACTCTATGGCTACACCTTC
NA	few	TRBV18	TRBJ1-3	CASSKKGGNSGNTIYF	TGTGCCAGCTCAAAAAAAGGGGGAAACTCTGGAAACACCATATATTTT
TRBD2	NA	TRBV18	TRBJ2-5	CASSPPAGGRETQYF	TGTGCCAGCTCACCACCGGCGGGGGGCCGGGAGACCCAGTACTTC
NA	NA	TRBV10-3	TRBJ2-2	CAIPNRSSGDQGIELFF	TGTGCCATCCCAAACCGATCCTCCGGAGACCAAGGCATCGAGCTGTTTTTT
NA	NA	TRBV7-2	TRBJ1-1	CASSFREGTEAFF	TGTGCCAGCAGCTTCAGGGAGGGGACTGAAGCTTTCTTT